One and the same sample provided the 2 T cell receptor beta chains below, sequenced in a study of blood T cell repertoires in COVID-19. Profiling relied on immunoSEQ multiplex PCR, and the TCRdb table lists in-frame clones only, not all of them. The repertoire has 30,000 to 40,000 clones, 75% to 90% of them found once; the top ten carry roughly 15%. What was sequenced was peripheral blood. Receptor source: a human donor with acute or convalescent COVID-19. The donor label of this sample is uncertain.

The chain joins TRBV25-1 to TRBJ2-3, with 8 positions matching TRBD2. Germline CDR1 and CDR2: MGHDK and SYGVNS. Trimming removed 1 base from V and 0 bases from J; junction bases left unmatched: 6. The CDR3 contains 17 residues. The CDR3 loop reads CASSESVPSGSTDTQYF. Here the CDR3 DNA reads TGTGCCAGCAGTGAATCCGTCCCTAGCGGGAGCACAGATACGCAGTATTTT.

This chain uses TRBV19 with TRBJ2-7; 9 positions agree with TRBD1. Germline CDR1 reads LNHDA; CDR2 reads SQIVND (reference sequence). The J segment lost 3 bases and the V segment lost 0 bases, leaving 3 bases of the junction unmatched. The CDR3 has 15 amino acids. For the CDR3, the DNA is TGTGCCAGTAGTATAGATGGGACAGGGCACTACGAGCAGTACTTC. It encodes CASSIDGTGHYEQYF.